The clone carrying this T cell receptor beta chain occurred many times. The CDR3 loop spans 12 amino acids. Germline values: CDR1 MNHEY, CDR2 SVGEGT. V was cut by 6 bases and J by 8 bases, with 11 bases left in between. This sample was included in a study of early T cells in non-severe SARS-CoV-2 infection. TCRdb passed the 5' RACE reads through MiXCR, listing each CDR3 protein once. The data contain tens of thousands of distinct CDR3 sequences, about an eighth of them singletons. This TCR came from an adult who was a healthcare worker with PCR-confirmed SARS-CoV-2 infection or an uninfected control (not recorded which). The specimen sequenced was whole blood. The rearrangement links TRBV6-2 or TRBV6-3 to TRBJ2-1, with D possibly TRBD2 on 6 matching bases. The DNA of the CDR3 is TGTGCCAGCAGCCTAGCGTATTATGAGCAGTTCTTC. Translating it yields CASSLAYYEQFF.